The T cell receptor (beta chain) under discussion was sequenced for a study of monozygotic twins with inflammatory bowel disease. Study-wide results and caveats: The existence of one strong signal or clonotype linked to IBD lacked support. Limited statistical power may explain no repertoire similarity difference between concordant and discordant twins. The study found lower TCRbeta diversity (inverse Simpson) in IBD patients than in healthy co-twins.

Germline V gene sequence: CDR1 SGHTA, CDR2 FQGNSA. The CDR3 has 15 amino acids. Comment on this clonotype: The target antigen is unknown.

Eight separate reactions per sample served to make cDNA. From the 5' RACE reads, TCRdb lists one entry per CDR3 protein and no DNA. Its table lists nearly 450,000 distinct CDR3 sequences. Sequencing used blood. The receptor's source is a human donor with ulcerative colitis or Crohn's disease, or a healthy co-twin of an affected twin (not recorded which). The V call is TRBV7-2, the J call TRBJ2-1; TCRdb selects TRBD2, and the lack of DNA leaves this call unchecked. CDR3 region: CASSLTASGSDEQFF.